These 31 T cell receptor beta chains came from one sample sequenced in a study of CD8+ T cells in alopecia areata. Treatment specified: oral pan-JAK inhibitor, 5-10 mg twice daily. Punch biopsies of lesional scalp, plus peripheral blood, were taken from alopecia areata patients. Extraction and reverse transcription of RNA yielded cDNA as the sequencing template. Produced via immunoSEQ multiplex PCR; TCRdb's table is partial and in-frame only. The sample has more than 2,500 clones, roughly three quarters seen once; the top ten hold around 5%. This sample comprised skin, obtained at week 24, from a patient treated with tofacitinib. These receptors were obtained from a human donor with alopecia areata.

The gene calls are TRBV6-1 and TRBJ1-5, with D maybe TRBD1 (6 bases). The CDR3 runs to 15 residues. V shed 5 bases and J shed 1 base, with 12 bases lying between them. CDR1 is MNHNS, CDR2 SASEGT, per germline. In DNA, the CDR3 is TGTGCCAGCAGTTTCAGGGGAGAAAGCAATCAGCCCCAGCATTTT. Amino acid sequence: CASSFRGESNQPQHF.

The V call is TRBV27, the J call TRBJ1-2, with 11 nucleotides matching TRBD1. This CDR3 is built from 15 residues. With V trimmed by 3 bases and J by 6 bases, 6 bases remained unmatched. Per germline, CDR1 MNHEY and CDR2 SMNVEV (reference sequence). CDR3 amino acids: CASSFLGQGEDGYTF. For the CDR3, the DNA is TGTGCCAGCAGTTTTTTGGGACAGGGGGAGGATGGCTACACCTTC.

V and J are TRBV4-1 and TRBJ2-5; the match to TRBD1 covers 7 bases. V lost 1 base to trimming and J lost 5 bases; unmatched junction nucleotides: 7. Germline V lookup: CDR1 MGHRA, CDR2 YSYEKL. The CDR3 loop spans 15 amino acids. This chain's CDR3 is CASSQGGRGFETQYF. CDR3 in DNA: TGCGCCAGCAGCCAAGGGGGCAGGGGGTTCGAGACCCAGTACTTC.

J is TRBJ2-1 and V is TRBV6-5; no firm D call. The CDR3 has 13 residues. Germline CDR1 and CDR2: MNHEY and SVGAGI. V was shortened by 6 bases and J by 0 bases, with 6 bases between the two germline ends. Written as DNA, the CDR3 is TGTGCCAGCAGGGGGTACTCCTACAATGAGCAGTTCTTC. The encoded protein is CASRGYSYNEQFF.

The V call is TRBV5-8, the J call TRBJ2-7; D gene ambiguous. V was shortened by 6 bases and J by 7 bases, with 20 bases between the two germline ends. Germline CDR1 reads SGHTS; CDR2 reads YDEGEE. This CDR3 spans 14 amino acids. DNA of the CDR3: TGTGCCAGCATCCGAGGCCGGTCCCCCAGGGAGCAGTACTTC. This translates into CASIRGRSPREQYF.

The chain combines TRBV29-1 with TRBJ2-5, with TRBD2 identical over 10 bases. Germline values: CDR1 SQVTM, CDR2 ANQGSEA. V trimming: 2 bases; J trimming: 2 bases; junction bases outside the gene matches: 5. This CDR3 region has 15 residues. CDR3 sequence reads: CSVELAGGPQETQYF. Written as DNA, the CDR3 is TGCAGCGTTGAATTAGCGGGGGGACCTCAAGAGACCCAGTACTTC.

This clone occurred a few times. The chain combines TRBV7-9 with TRBJ2-7; 9 bases match TRBD2. CDR3 length: 16 amino acids. V was clipped by 2 bases and J by 2 bases; unmatched bases: 7. CDR1 and CDR2 (germline): SEHNR, FQNEAQ (reference sequence). CDR3 amino acids: CASSLKSGGSPYEQYF. Here the CDR3 DNA reads TGTGCCAGCAGCTTAAAAAGCGGGGGGTCCCCCTACGAGCAGTACTTC.

This clone was detected once. V is TRBV7-2 and J is TRBJ1-1, with 9 bases matching TRBD1. Per germline, CDR1 SGHTA and CDR2 FQGNSA. The V and J ends lost 2 bases and 3 bases, in that order; junction bases with no gene match: 4. The CDR3 covers 15 residues. CDR3 coding DNA: TGTGCCAGCAGCTTAAGGGGGACAGGGCACACTGAAGCTTTCTTT. Translation: CASSLRGTGHTEAFF.

In its sample, this clone was seen a few times. The chain joins TRBV6-1 to TRBJ1-1; TRBD1 might be the D (5 bases). Trimming stripped 8 bases from V and 0 bases from J, with 16 bases between. The CDR3 loop spans 15 amino acids. Germline CDR1 reads MNHNS; CDR2 reads SASEGT. The CDR3 protein is CASFGGWWMNTEAFF. The CDR3, as DNA: TGTGCCAGCTTCGGGGGGTGGTGGATGAACACTGAAGCTTTCTTT.

This clone was counted once. The chain couples TRBV4-3 to TRBJ2-1, with a weak D call TRBD1 (6 bases). Germline CDR1 reads LGHNA; CDR2 reads YSLEER. The CDR3 extends over 17 amino acids. V was shortened by 1 base and J by 0 bases, with 13 bases between the two germline ends. The CDR3 sequence is CASSQAQGYPSYNEQFF. CDR3 in DNA: TGCGCCAGCAGCCAAGCCCAGGGGTATCCCTCCTACAATGAGCAGTTCTTC.

This clone was seen more than once but under ten times. The chain recombines TRBV25-1 with TRBJ2-3, with a weak D call TRBD2 (6 bases). Germline V gene lookup returns CDR1 MGHDK and CDR2 SYGVNS. V lost 1 base to trimming and J lost 4 bases, with 12 bases between them. The CDR3 loop spans 15 amino acids. CDR3 region: CASSELWDSADTQYF. The CDR3 DNA reads as TGTGCCAGCAGTGAATTGTGGGACTCGGCAGATACGCAGTATTTT.

V and J are TRBV7-9 and TRBJ2-7, with D perhaps TRBD1 or TRBD2 (5 bases each). The CDR3 runs to 14 residues. Germline V gene sequence: CDR1 SEHNR, CDR2 FQNEAQ (reference sequence). Trimming left V 2 bases short and J 3 bases short, with 11 bases between. The CDR3 DNA sequence: TGTGCCAGCAGCTTATCGGGACCAAACTACGAGCAGTACTTC. Protein: CASSLSGPNYEQYF.

The chain has TRBV11-1 and TRBJ1-1; D unresolved. The germline V and J ends were trimmed by 3 bases and 1 base, with 9 bases remaining between them. The CDR3 has 14 residues. CDR1 and CDR2 (germline): SGHAT, FQDESV (reference sequence). The chain's CDR3 is CASSFQLENTEAFF. CDR3 DNA: TGTGCCAGCAGCTTCCAATTAGAGAACACTGAAGCTTTCTTT.

This CDR3 reads CASSKERTGESTEAFF. The DNA of the CDR3 is TGTGCCAGCAGCAAAGAAAGGACAGGGGAGAGCACTGAAGCTTTCTTT. J is TRBJ1-1 and V is TRBV21-1; whether TRBD1, the table's D call, matches the DNA was not checked. TRBV21-1 represents a pseudogene. This CDR3 comprises 16 residues.

The V gene is TRBV11-2, the J gene TRBJ2-3; unclear D gene. CDR1 is SGHAT and CDR2 is FQNNGV in the germline V gene. V gave up 5 bases and J gave up 2 bases, with 5 bases separating them. CDR3 length: 12 residues. CDR3 protein: CASSRITDTQYF. The CDR3 bases are TGTGCCAGCAGCCGGATCACAGATACGCAGTATTTT.

The chain recombines TRBV7-2 with TRBJ1-6; the D gene is possibly TRBD1 (5 bases). Germline-derived CDR1 and CDR2 are SGHTA and FQGNSA. V shed 0 bases and J shed 5 bases, with 5 bases lying between them. The CDR3 runs to 14 residues. CDR3 nucleotides: TGTGCCAGCAGCTTAGCCAGGGATAATTCACCCCTCCACTTT. It specifies CASSLARDNSPLHF.

In regard to this clone: Other DNA sequences within the sample encode an identical CDR3. V gene TRBV18 combines with J gene TRBJ1-1; D uncertain. This CDR3 is 13 amino acids long. Trimming removed 2 bases from V and 5 bases from J, with 9 bases in between. Germline V lookup: CDR1 KGHSH, CDR2 LQKENI. The CDR3 DNA reads TGTGCCAGCTCACCATCCGATGGTACTGAAGCTTTCTTT. Amino acids: CASSPSDGTEAFF.

This chain connects TRBV11-2 to TRBJ1-1; TRBD1 matches 7 bases. This CDR3 has 18 residues. Germline V gives CDR1 SGHAT, CDR2 FQNNGV. The junction had 14 bases not matched to a gene; V was cut back by 4 bases and J by 0 bases. The CDR3 loop reads CASSSLGGRGNMNTEAFF. The CDR3 nucleotides are TGTGCCAGCAGCTCCCTTGGTGGCAGGGGGAACATGAACACTGAAGCTTTCTTT. Combining the CDR3 with reference TRBV11-2 and TRBJ1-1 gives the whole variable domain EAGVAQSPRYKIIEKRQSVAFWCNPISGHATLYWYQQILGQGPKLLIQFQNNGVVDDSQLPKDRFSAERLKGVDSTLKIQPAKLEDSAVYLCASSSLGGRGNMNTEAFFGQGTRLTVV.

The V gene is TRBV6-5, the J gene TRBJ1-3; D may be TRBD1 (5 bases). This CDR3 has 15 amino acids. Trimming cost V 6 bases and J 2 bases, with 14 bases left between them. Germline V gene lookup returns CDR1 MNHEY and CDR2 SVGAGI. CDR3 DNA: TGTGCCAGCAGGGCAGGGATTCTAGCTGGAAACACCATATATTTT. Its translation is CASRAGILAGNTIYF.

This clone ranks as large. The rearrangement uses TRBV10-2 and TRBJ2-1; the D gene is possibly TRBD2 (5 bases). The length of the CDR3 is 12 residues. Germline assignment: CDR1 WSHSY and CDR2 SAAADI. Trimming cost V 4 bases and J 7 bases, with 8 bases left between them. The CDR3 DNA follows: TGCGCCAGCAGTGTCCCGGGAAATGAGCAGTTCTTC. As protein: CASSVPGNEQFF.

This clone has a handful of counts. The V and J genes are TRBV14 and TRBJ2-1; the D gene is possibly TRBD2 (5 bases). Trimming removed 3 bases from V and 9 bases from J, with 9 bases in between. Germline CDR1 SGHDN, CDR2 FVKESK. The CDR3 extends over 12 amino acids. CDR3 in amino acids: CASSHLGGEQFF. CDR3 sequence (DNA): TGTGCCAGCAGCCATTTAGGAGGTGAGCAGTTCTTC.

V is TRBV25-1 and J is TRBJ1-1; no definite D call. CDR1 is MGHDK and CDR2 is SYGVNS in the germline V gene. The CDR3 totals 18 residues. V gave up 5 bases and J gave up 0 bases, with 22 bases separating them. DNA of the CDR3: TGTGCCAGCAGTAATTCACCGGGCCGGTCCTTAATGAACACTGAAGCTTTCTTT. Its translation is CASSNSPGRSLMNTEAFF. Drawing the rest from reference TRBV25-1 and TRBJ1-1, the complete variable domain is EADIYQTPRYLVIGTGKKITLECSQTMGHDKMYWYQQDPGMELHLIHYSYGVNSTEKGDLSSESTVSRIRTEHFPLTLESARPSHTSQYLCASSNSPGRSLMNTEAFFGQGTRLTVV.

This chain links TRBV7-9 with TRBJ2-1; D ambiguous. The V and J ends lost 4 bases and 4 bases respectively, with 14 bases between them. The CDR3 has 15 amino acids. Germline V gene sequence: CDR1 SEHNR, CDR2 FQNEAQ (reference sequence). For the CDR3, the DNA is TGTGCCAGCAGCTCCCGGGCCCCGGCTTACAATGAGCAGTTCTTC. As protein: CASSSRAPAYNEQFF.

This clone has just a few counts. V gene TRBV7-2 combines with J gene TRBJ2-5, with TRBD2 matching over 10 bases. Germline V gene data show CDR1 as SGHTA and CDR2 as FQGNSA. The J segment lost 1 base and the V segment lost 5 bases, leaving 7 bases of the junction unmatched. CDR3 length equals 16 residues. The CDR3 spells CASSPRSGGAQETQYF. CDR3 nucleotide sequence: TGTGCCAGCAGCCCCCGCAGCGGGGGGGCCCAAGAGACCCAGTACTTC.

The J gene is TRBJ2-3, the V gene TRBV7-2, with unresolved D. Looked up from germline, CDR1 is SGHTA and CDR2 is FQGNSA. The CDR3 is 13 residues long. The V end was cut by 6 bases, the J end by 4 bases, with 11 bases between. The CDR3: CASRASAADTQYF. The CDR3 DNA sequence: TGTGCCAGCAGGGCCTCGGCAGCAGATACGCAGTATTTT.

The chain recombines TRBV6-1 with TRBJ2-7, with TRBD1 matching over 10 bases. The CDR3 extends over 15 amino acids. Losses at the gene ends were 4 bases for V and 4 bases for J; bases not matched to a gene: 7. Looked up from germline, CDR1 is MNHNS and CDR2 is SASEGT. The CDR3 reads CASSGGGQGWYEQYF. The CDR3 nucleotides are TGTGCCAGCAGTGGGGGGGGACAGGGGTGGTACGAGCAGTACTTC.

CDR3 coding DNA: TGTGCCAGCAGCGTCAGCACAGATACGCAGTATTTT. Translated: CASSVSTDTQYF. This chain uses TRBV9 with TRBJ2-3; D is unclear. V was trimmed by 2 bases and J by 0 bases, leaving 1 base between them. The CDR3 spans 12 residues. Germline CDR1 and CDR2: SGDLS and YYNGEE.

J is TRBJ1-6 and V is TRBV19; TRBD1 is a possible D gene (5 bases). CDR1 and CDR2 from the germline V gene are LNHDA and SQIVND (reference sequence). Trimming removed 5 bases at V and 10 bases at J, with 12 bases between. This CDR3 is built from 13 residues. The CDR3 DNA reads TGTGCCAGTAGTCTGGACACGGCATCACCCCTCCACTTT. Amino acid sequence: CASSLDTASPLHF.

This rearrangement joins TRBV5-1 to TRBJ1-1; D perhaps matches TRBD1 (5 bases). This CDR3 spans 17 amino acids. The V end was cut by 4 bases, the J end by 0 bases, with 19 bases between. Germline-derived CDR1 and CDR2 are SGHRS and YFSETQ. The CDR3, as DNA: TGCGCCAGCAGCCCGGGGACCGCCTTTCAGTTGAACACTGAAGCTTTCTTT. Protein: CASSPGTAFQLNTEAFF.

This clone was counted between two and nine times. The CDR3, as DNA: TGTGCCAGCAGCCAAGTAGTGGGACAGGGAAGCAATCAGCCCCAGCATTTT. It is translated as CASSQVVGQGSNQPQHF. This chain links TRBV4-2 with TRBJ1-5, with 9 bases aligning to TRBD1. V shed 1 base and J 1 base; nucleotides not matched to a gene: 5. The CDR3 totals 17 residues. The germline V gene has CDR1 LGHNA and CDR2 YNFKEQ.

This clone was seen more than once but under ten times. The chain links TRBV7-2 to TRBJ2-7; possibly TRBD1 or TRBD2 for D (5 bases each). There are 15 residues in the CDR3. The V gene lost 4 bases and the J gene lost 1 base, with 14 bases spanning the gap. Germline CDR1 SGHTA, CDR2 FQGNSA. The chain's CDR3 is CASSSRRDGSYEQYF. The DNA of the CDR3 is TGTGCCAGCAGCTCACGCCGGGACGGATCCTACGAGCAGTACTTC.